The 10 T cell receptor beta chains below were found in one sample sequenced in a study of technical replicates of blood from four donors. The data were produced by immunoSEQ multiplex PCR, yet TCRdb's version contains in-frame clones alone and is incomplete. The table lists tens of thousands of clones, about 96% of them singletons. The sequencing sample was made of T cells isolated from PBMCs. The receptors shown here come from a human donor in good health.

The chain recombines TRBV5-1 with TRBJ2-2, with unresolved D. Germline loops: CDR1 SGHRS, CDR2 YFSETQ. V dropped 9 bases and J dropped 6 bases, with 27 bases sitting between them. This CDR3 region has 17 residues. CDR3 amino acids: CAIPIQDVTPIPGELFF. The CDR3, as DNA: TGCGCCATACCAATCCAAGACGTGACTCCTATCCCCGGGGAGCTGTTTTTT.

The chain combines TRBV6-1 with TRBJ1-1, with 9 bases lining up with TRBD1. The junction had 5 bases not matched to a gene; V was cut back by 5 bases and J by 4 bases. This CDR3 region has 14 residues. Per the germline V gene, CDR1 is MNHNS and CDR2 is SASEGT. CDR3 residues: CASSKTGGITEAFF. The CDR3 DNA reads as TGTGCCAGCAGTAAGACAGGGGGAATCACTGAAGCTTTCTTT.

The chain recombines TRBV5-1 with TRBJ2-5; possibly TRBD1 for D (6 bases). The CDR3 spans 14 residues. The V and J ends lost 3 bases and 2 bases respectively, with 11 bases between them. CDR1 SGHRS and CDR2 YFSETQ come from the germline V gene. The CDR3 DNA sequence: TGCGCCAGCAGCTCGCGACAGGTTCAAGAGACCCAGTACTTC. Its protein is CASSSRQVQETQYF.

The chain has TRBV5-1 and TRBJ2-1; 9 nucleotides agree with TRBD1. Germline V CDR1 and CDR2: SGHRS, YFSETQ. J was trimmed by 6 bases and V by 7 bases; bases with no gene match: 11. The CDR3 is 15 amino acids. The CDR3 here is CASESGTGTFNEQFF. In nucleotides, the CDR3 is TGCGCCAGCGAATCCGGGACAGGGACCTTCAATGAGCAGTTCTTC.

The rearrangement joins TRBV5-1 to TRBJ1-1; a possible D gene is TRBD1 (5 bases). The CDR3 is made up of 14 amino acids. V was pared by 5 bases and J by 4 bases, with 15 bases between. CDR1 and CDR2 (germline): SGHRS, YFSETQ. The CDR3 bases are TGCGCCAGCAGACGCGAAGGGGTGGGCACTGAAGCTTTCTTT. Translating gives CASRREGVGTEAFF.

This chain joins TRBV7-3 and TRBJ2-7; D uncertain. Trimming left V 2 bases short and J 4 bases short, with 9 bases between. CDR1 is SGHTA and CDR2 is FQGTGA in the germline V gene. There are 13 residues in the CDR3. CDR3 in amino acids: CASSLATEYEQYF. CDR3 coding DNA: TGTGCCAGCAGCTTAGCTACAGAGTACGAGCAGTACTTC.

V gene TRBV19 combines with J gene TRBJ1-2, with D possibly TRBD1 on 5 matching bases. The CDR3 extends over 15 amino acids. CDR1 and CDR2 (germline): LNHDA, SQIVND (reference sequence). Trimming removed 3 bases from V and 3 bases from J, with 14 bases in between. DNA of the CDR3: TGTGCCAGTAGTATGAAGACGTGGGGGGACTATGGCTACACCTTC. Its translation is CASSMKTWGDYGYTF.

The gene calls are TRBV4-1 and TRBJ1-1, with a possible D match to TRBD1 (5 bases). Germline V gives CDR1 MGHRA, CDR2 YSYEKL. CDR3 size: 12 residues. The V end was cut by 0 bases, the J end by 11 bases, with 10 bases between. The CDR3 sequence: CASSQDLGGAFF. The CDR3 nucleotides are TGCGCCAGCAGCCAAGATCTCGGGGGGGCTTTCTTT.

This sequence joins TRBV28 and TRBJ2-3, with D unresolved. The CDR3 covers 11 residues. V shed 10 bases and J shed 2 bases, with 7 bases lying between them. CDR1 and CDR2 from the germline V gene are MDHEN and SYDVKM. The chain's CDR3 is CATYYTDTQYF. The CDR3 DNA sequence: TGTGCCACTTACTACACAGATACGCAGTATTTT.

The V gene is TRBV6-5, the J gene TRBJ1-1; D unresolved. Germline V gene sequence: CDR1 MNHEY, CDR2 SVGAGI. This CDR3 is 14 amino acids long. The V and J ends lost 9 bases and 0 bases respectively, with 14 bases between them. The CDR3 nucleotides read TGTGCCAGTCGACGGGAGGGATTGAACACTGAAGCTTTCTTT. Its translation is CASRREGLNTEAFF.